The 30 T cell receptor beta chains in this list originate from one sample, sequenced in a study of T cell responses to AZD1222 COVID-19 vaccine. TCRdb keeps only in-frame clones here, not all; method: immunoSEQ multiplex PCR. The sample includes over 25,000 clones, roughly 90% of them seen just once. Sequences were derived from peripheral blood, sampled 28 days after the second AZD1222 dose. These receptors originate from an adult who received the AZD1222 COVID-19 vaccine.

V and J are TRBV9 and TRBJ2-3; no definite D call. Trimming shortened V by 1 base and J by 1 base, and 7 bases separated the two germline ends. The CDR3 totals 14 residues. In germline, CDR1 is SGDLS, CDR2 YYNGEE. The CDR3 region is CASSVSGRTDTQYF. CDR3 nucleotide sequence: TGTGCCAGCAGCGTATCGGGCCGCACAGATACGCAGTATTTT.

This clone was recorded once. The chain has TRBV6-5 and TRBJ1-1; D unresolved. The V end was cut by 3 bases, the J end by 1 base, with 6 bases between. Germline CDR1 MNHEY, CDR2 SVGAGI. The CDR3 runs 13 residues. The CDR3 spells CASSYGENTEAFF. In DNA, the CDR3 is TGTGCCAGCAGTTATGGAGAGAACACTGAAGCTTTCTTT.

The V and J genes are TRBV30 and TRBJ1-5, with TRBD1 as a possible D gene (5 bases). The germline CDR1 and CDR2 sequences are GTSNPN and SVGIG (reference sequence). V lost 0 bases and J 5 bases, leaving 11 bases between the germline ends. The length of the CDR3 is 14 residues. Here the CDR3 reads CAWSVGHPDQPQHF. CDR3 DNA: TGTGCCTGGAGTGTGGGGCACCCCGATCAGCCCCAGCATTTT.

The CDR3 DNA reads as TGCGCCAGCAGCTTGGGTTGGACTAGGTCCTACAATGAGCAGTTCTTC. It encodes CASSLGWTRSYNEQFF. This chain links TRBV5-1 with TRBJ2-1, with 7 positions matching TRBD2. With 0 bases clipped from V and 1 base from J, the junction kept 4 bases outside the gene matches. From germline, CDR1 is SGHRS and CDR2 YFSETQ. There are 16 residues in the CDR3.

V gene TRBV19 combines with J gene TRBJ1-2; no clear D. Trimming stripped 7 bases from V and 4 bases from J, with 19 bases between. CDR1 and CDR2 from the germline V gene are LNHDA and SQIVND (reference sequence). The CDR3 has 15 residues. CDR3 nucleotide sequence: TGTGCCAGTATCCCACGTCTTCAACGACCCTATGGCTACACCTTC. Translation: CASIPRLQRPYGYTF.

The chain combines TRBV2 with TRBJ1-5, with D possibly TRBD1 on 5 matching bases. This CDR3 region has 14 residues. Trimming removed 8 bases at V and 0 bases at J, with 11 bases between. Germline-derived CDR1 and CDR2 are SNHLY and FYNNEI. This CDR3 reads CASLAGHSNQPQHF. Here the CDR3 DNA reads TGTGCCAGCCTGGCGGGGCATAGCAATCAGCCCCAGCATTTT.

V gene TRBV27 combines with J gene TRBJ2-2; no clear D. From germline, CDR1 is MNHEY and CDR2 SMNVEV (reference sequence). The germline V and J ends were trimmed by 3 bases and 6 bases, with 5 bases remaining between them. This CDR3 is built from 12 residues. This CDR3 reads CASSLFAGELFF. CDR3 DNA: TGTGCCAGCAGTTTGTTTGCCGGGGAGCTGTTTTTT.

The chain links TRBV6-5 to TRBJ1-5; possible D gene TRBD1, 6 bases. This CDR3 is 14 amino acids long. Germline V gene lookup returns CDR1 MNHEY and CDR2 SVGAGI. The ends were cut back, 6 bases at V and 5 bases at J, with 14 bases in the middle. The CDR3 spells CASRGRGEDQPQHF. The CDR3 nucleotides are TGTGCCAGCAGGGGCAGGGGTGAGGATCAGCCCCAGCATTTT.

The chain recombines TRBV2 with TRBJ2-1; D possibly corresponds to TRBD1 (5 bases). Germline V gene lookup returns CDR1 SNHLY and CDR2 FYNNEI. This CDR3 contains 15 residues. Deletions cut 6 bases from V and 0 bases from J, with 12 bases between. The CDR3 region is CASSPRTTSYNEQFF. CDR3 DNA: TGTGCCAGCAGCCCCCGGACAACCTCCTACAATGAGCAGTTCTTC.

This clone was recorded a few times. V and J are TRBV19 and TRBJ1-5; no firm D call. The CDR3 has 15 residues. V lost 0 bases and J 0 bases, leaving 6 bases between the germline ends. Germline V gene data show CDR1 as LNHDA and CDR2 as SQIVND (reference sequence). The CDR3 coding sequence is TGTGCCAGTAGTATAGACGGGAGTAGCAATCAGCCCCAGCATTTT. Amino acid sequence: CASSIDGSSNQPQHF.

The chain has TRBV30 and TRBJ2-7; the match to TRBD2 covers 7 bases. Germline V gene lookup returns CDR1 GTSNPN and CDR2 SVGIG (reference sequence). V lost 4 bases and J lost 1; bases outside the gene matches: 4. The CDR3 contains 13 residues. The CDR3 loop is CAWIKRDSYEQYF. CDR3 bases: TGTGCCTGGATTAAGCGGGATTCCTACGAGCAGTACTTC.

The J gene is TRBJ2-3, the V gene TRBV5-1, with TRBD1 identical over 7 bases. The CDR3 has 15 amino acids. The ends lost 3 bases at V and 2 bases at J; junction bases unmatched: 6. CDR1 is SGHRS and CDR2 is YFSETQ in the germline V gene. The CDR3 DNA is TGCGCCAGCAGCTGGTACGGGACAGCCACAGATACGCAGTATTTT. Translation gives CASSWYGTATDTQYF.

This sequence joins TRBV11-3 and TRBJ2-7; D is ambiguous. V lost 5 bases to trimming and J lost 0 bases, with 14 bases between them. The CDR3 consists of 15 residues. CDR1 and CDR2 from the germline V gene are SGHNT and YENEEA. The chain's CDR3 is CASSEYEYTSYEQYF. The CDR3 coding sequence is TGTGCCAGCAGCGAGTATGAGTATACCTCCTACGAGCAGTACTTC.

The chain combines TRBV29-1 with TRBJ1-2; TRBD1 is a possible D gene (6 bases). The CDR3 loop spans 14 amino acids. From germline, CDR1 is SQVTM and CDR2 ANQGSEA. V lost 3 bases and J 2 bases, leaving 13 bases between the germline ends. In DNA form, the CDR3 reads TGCAGCGTTGAGTCCAGGGGCCCGAACTATGGCTACACCTTC. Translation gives CSVESRGPNYGYTF.

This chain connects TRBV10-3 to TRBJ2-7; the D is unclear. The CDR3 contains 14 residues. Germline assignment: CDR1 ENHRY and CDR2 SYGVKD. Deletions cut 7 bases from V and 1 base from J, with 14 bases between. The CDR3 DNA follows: TGTGCCATCATGCCGTCTACTAAATCCTACGAGCAGTACTTC. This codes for CAIMPSTKSYEQYF.

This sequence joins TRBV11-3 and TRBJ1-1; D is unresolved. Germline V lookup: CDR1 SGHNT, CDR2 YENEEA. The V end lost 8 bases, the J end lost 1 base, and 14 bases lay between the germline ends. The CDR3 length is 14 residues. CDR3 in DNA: TGTGCCAGCGGAAAGGGCCAGCCGAACACTGAAGCTTTCTTT. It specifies CASGKGQPNTEAFF.

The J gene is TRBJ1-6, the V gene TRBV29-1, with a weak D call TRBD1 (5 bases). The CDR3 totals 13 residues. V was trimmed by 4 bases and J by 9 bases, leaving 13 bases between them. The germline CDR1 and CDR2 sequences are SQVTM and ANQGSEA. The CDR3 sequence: CSVGYGGGSPLHF. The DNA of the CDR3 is TGCAGCGTTGGGTACGGGGGAGGTTCACCCCTCCACTTT.

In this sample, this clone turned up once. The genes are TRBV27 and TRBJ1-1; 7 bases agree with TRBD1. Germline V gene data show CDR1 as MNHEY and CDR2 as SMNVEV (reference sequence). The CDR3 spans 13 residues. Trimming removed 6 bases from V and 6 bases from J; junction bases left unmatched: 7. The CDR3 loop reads CASRPQGWAEAFF. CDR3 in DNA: TGTGCCAGCAGGCCACAGGGGTGGGCTGAAGCTTTCTTT.

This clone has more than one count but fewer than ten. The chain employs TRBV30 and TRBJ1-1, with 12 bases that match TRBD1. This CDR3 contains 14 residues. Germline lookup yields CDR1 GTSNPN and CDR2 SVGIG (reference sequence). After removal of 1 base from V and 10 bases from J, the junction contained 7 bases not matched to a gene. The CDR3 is CAWSALGQGATAFF. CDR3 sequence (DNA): TGTGCCTGGAGTGCATTGGGACAGGGGGCTACAGCTTTCTTT.

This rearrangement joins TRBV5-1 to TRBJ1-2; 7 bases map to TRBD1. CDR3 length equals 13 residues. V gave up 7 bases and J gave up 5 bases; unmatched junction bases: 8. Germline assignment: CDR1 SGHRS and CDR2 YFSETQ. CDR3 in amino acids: CASGTGQMYGYTF. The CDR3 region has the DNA TGCGCCAGCGGAACGGGACAGATGTATGGCTACACCTTC.

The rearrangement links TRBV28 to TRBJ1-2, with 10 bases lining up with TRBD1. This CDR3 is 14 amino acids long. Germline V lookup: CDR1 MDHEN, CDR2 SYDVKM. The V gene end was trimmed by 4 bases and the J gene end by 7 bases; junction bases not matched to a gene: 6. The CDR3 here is CASSSQTGGSGYTF. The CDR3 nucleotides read TGTGCCAGCAGTTCTCAGACAGGGGGCAGTGGCTACACCTTC.

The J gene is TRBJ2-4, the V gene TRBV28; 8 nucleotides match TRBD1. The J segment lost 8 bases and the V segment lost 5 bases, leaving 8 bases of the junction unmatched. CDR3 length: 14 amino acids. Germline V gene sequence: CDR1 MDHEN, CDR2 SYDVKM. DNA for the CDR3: TGTGCCAGCAGTCCAGCAGGGGGCAGGGACATTCAGTACTTC. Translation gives CASSPAGGRDIQYF.

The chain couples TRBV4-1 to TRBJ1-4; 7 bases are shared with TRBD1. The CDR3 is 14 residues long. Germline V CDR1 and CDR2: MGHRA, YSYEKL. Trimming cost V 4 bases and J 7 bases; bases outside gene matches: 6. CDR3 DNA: TGCGCCAGCAGCCCACGCAGGGGGGTTGAAAAACTGTTTTTT. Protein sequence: CASSPRRGVEKLFF.

CDR3 sequence (DNA): TGTGCCAGTAGTCTAGGGGGTGCAGGGGAGACCCAGTACTTC. This sequence encodes CASSLGGAGETQYF. This chain joins TRBV19 and TRBJ2-5, with a weak D call TRBD1 (6 bases). The germline V gene encodes CDR1 LNHDA and CDR2 SQIVND (reference sequence). This CDR3 is built from 14 residues. Trimming took 5 bases from V and 5 from J, leaving 15 bases between them. Full variable domain (outside the CDR3, taken from reference TRBV19 and TRBJ2-5): DGGITQSPKYLFRKEGQNVTLSCEQNLNHDAMYWYRQDPGQGLRLIYYSQIVNDFQKGDIAEGYSVSREKKESFPLTVTSAQKNPTAFYLCASSLGGAGETQYFGPGTRLLVL.

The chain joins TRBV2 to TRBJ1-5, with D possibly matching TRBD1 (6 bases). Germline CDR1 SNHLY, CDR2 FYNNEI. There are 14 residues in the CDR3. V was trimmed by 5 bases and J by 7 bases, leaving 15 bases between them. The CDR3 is CASSPRGGVQPQHF. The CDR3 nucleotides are TGTGCCAGCAGTCCAAGGGGGGGAGTACAGCCCCAGCATTTT.

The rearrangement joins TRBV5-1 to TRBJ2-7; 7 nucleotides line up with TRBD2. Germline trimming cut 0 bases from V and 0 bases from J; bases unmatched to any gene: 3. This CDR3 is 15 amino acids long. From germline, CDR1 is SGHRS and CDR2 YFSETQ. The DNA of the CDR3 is TGCGCCAGCAGCTTGGAGTCTAGCGGCTCCTACGAGCAGTACTTC. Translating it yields CASSLESSGSYEQYF.

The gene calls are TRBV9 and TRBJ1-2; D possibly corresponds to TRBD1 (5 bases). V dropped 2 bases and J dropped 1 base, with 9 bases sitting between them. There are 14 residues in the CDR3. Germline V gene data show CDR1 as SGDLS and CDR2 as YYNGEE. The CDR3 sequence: CASSVLGDNYGYTF. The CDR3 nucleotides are TGTGCCAGCAGCGTTTTAGGGGATAACTATGGCTACACCTTC.

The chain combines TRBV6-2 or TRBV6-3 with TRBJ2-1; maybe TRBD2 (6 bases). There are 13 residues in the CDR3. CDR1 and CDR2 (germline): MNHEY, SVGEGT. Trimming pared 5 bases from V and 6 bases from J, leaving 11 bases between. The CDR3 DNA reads TGTGCCAGCAGTCCGCGGGGCGCCAATGAGCAGTTCTTC. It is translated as CASSPRGANEQFF.

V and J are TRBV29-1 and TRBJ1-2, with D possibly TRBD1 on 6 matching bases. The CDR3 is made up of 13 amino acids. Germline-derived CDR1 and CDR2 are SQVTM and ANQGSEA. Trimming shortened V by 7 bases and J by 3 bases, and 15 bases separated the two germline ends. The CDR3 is CSALGQSYYGYTF. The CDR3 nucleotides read TGCAGCGCTTTAGGACAGTCTTACTATGGCTACACCTTC.

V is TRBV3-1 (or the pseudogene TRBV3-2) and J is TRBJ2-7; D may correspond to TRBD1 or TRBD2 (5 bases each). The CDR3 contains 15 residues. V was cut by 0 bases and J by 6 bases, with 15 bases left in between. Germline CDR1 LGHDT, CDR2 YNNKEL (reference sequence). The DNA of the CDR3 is TGTGCCAGCAGCCAAGAGAGTAGAGGGGTTGGCGAGCAGTACTTC. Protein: CASSQESRGVGEQYF.